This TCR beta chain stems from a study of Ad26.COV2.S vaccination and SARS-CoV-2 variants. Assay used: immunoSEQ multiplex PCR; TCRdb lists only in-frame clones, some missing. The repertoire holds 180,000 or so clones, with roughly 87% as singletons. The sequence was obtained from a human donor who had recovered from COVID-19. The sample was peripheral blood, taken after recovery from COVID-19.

The CDR3 sequence is CASSFGTSGYEQYF. The CDR3 DNA reads as TGTGCCAGCAGCTTCGGGACTAGCGGCTACGAGCAGTACTTC. V gene TRBV5-4 combines with J gene TRBJ2-7, with TRBD2 identical over 11 bases. The V gene's germline CDR1 is SGHNT and CDR2 YYREEE (reference sequence). Germline trimming cut 2 bases from V and 3 bases from J; bases unmatched to any gene: 1. This CDR3 region has 14 residues.